These T cell receptor beta chains were read from a single sample in a study of T cell responses to AZD1222 COVID-19 vaccine. The method was immunoSEQ multiplex PCR; TCRdb's version includes in-frame clones alone and lacks a portion of them. The sample consists of around 180,000 clones, around 87% of them appearing once. The starting material was peripheral blood, obtained on day 0 of AZD1222 vaccination. These receptors all stem from an adult in good health. Each CDR3 is given with its conserved first and last residue. The D gene is left open where the match is weak. Size tells how often a clone was seen (once, few, many) or the class of an expanded clone, and some rows leave it out.

V gene: TRBV10-2
J gene: TRBJ1-2
D gene: .
clone size: .
CDR3 protein: CASKETVAADGYTF
CDR3 DNA: TGCGCCAGCAAAGAGACAGTGGCTGCGGATGGCTACACCTTC

V gene: TRBV10-1
J gene: TRBJ1-2
D gene: .
clone size: .
CDR3 protein: CASTPTLGSGYTF
CDR3 DNA: TGCGCCAGCACTCCGACCCTTGGATCTGGCTACACCTTC

V gene: TRBV7-9
J gene: TRBJ2-1
D gene: TRBD2
clone size: few
CDR3 protein: CASSPLLAGAGNEQFF
CDR3 DNA: TGTGCCAGCAGCCCTCTGCTAGCGGGAGCTGGCAATGAGCAGTTCTTC

V gene: TRBV5-1
J gene: TRBJ2-7
D gene: TRBD1
clone size: .
CDR3 protein: CASSLAPGTGTYEQYF
CDR3 DNA: TGCGCCAGCAGCTTGGCTCCCGGGACAGGGACCTACGAGCAGTACTTC

V gene: TRBV5-1
J gene: TRBJ2-3
D gene: TRBD2
clone size: few
CDR3 protein: CASSPRTSGGNYAQYF
CDR3 DNA: TGCGCCAGCAGCCCACGGACTAGCGGGGGTAATTATGCGCAGTATTTT

V gene: TRBV27
J gene: TRBJ1-2
D gene: .
clone size: .
CDR3 protein: CASSPSTGGYTF
CDR3 DNA: TGTGCCAGCAGCCCTAGTACAGGTGGCTACACCTTC

V gene: TRBV6-6
J gene: TRBJ1-1
D gene: .
clone size: .
CDR3 protein: CASIPRGGMNTEAFF
CDR3 DNA: TGTGCCAGCATTCCAAGGGGGGGAATGAACACTGAAGCTTTCTTT

V gene: TRBV11-2
J gene: TRBJ2-1
D gene: .
clone size: .
CDR3 protein: CASSYDEAYEQFF
CDR3 DNA: TGTGCCAGCAGCTACGATGAAGCGTATGAGCAGTTCTTC

V gene: TRBV19
J gene: TRBJ2-2
D gene: TRBD1
clone size: .
CDR3 protein: CASSRQGSTGELFF
CDR3 DNA: TGTGCCAGTAGTAGACAGGGGAGCACCGGGGAGCTGTTTTTT

V gene: TRBV7-3
J gene: TRBJ2-1
D gene: TRBD2
clone size: once
CDR3 protein: CASRSGTSGSLVQFF
CDR3 DNA: TGTGCCAGCAGATCCGGGACTAGCGGGAGTCTGGTGCAGTTCTTC

V gene: TRBV14
J gene: TRBJ2-7
D gene: .
clone size: .
CDR3 protein: CASTPKDGTIFPYEQYF
CDR3 DNA: TGTGCCAGCACGCCCAAGGACGGGACAATCTTCCCCTACGAGCAGTACTTC

V gene: TRBV11-2
J gene: TRBJ2-1
D gene: .
clone size: .
CDR3 protein: CASSPRGDYSSYNEQFF
CDR3 DNA: TGTGCCAGCAGCCCTCGGGGAGACTACAGCTCCTACAATGAGCAGTTCTTC

V gene: TRBV7-9
J gene: TRBJ2-1
D gene: TRBD2
clone size: many
CDR3 protein: CASRGLLSDEQFF
CDR3 DNA: TGTGCCAGCAGGGGACTACTATCGGATGAGCAGTTCTTC

V gene: TRBV10-2
J gene: TRBJ2-7
D gene: .
clone size: .
CDR3 protein: CASSRRTESYEQYF
CDR3 DNA: TGCGCCAGCAGCCGCCGGACAGAGAGCTACGAGCAGTACTTC

V gene: TRBV12-3/TRBV12-4
J gene: TRBJ2-2
D gene: .
clone size: .
CDR3 protein: CASIPNRFGELFF
CDR3 DNA: TGTGCCAGCATTCCAAATAGGTTCGGGGAGCTGTTTTTT

V gene: TRBV6-1
J gene: TRBJ2-5
D gene: TRBD2
clone size: .
CDR3 protein: CASSESSGRARETQYF
CDR3 DNA: TGTGCCAGCAGTGAAAGTAGCGGGAGGGCCCGTGAGACCCAGTACTTC

V gene: TRBV18
J gene: TRBJ2-3
D gene: .
clone size: .
CDR3 protein: CASSLRAADTQYF
CDR3 DNA: TGTGCCAGCTCACTCCGGGCGGCAGATACGCAGTATTTT

V gene: TRBV12-3/TRBV12-4
J gene: TRBJ2-4
D gene: .
clone size: .
CDR3 protein: CASTGGSSIQYF
CDR3 DNA: TGTGCCAGCACTGGGGGCTCGTCAATTCAGTACTTC

V gene: TRBV24-1
J gene: TRBJ2-3
D gene: .
clone size: .
CDR3 protein: CATSDGGKQGRTQYF
CDR3 DNA: TGTGCCACCAGTGATGGGGGCAAGCAGGGACGGACGCAGTATTTT

V gene: TRBV6-5
J gene: TRBJ1-5
D gene: .
clone size: .
CDR3 protein: CASSWRAGDQPQHF
CDR3 DNA: TGTGCCAGCAGTTGGAGGGCCGGGGATCAGCCCCAGCATTTT

V gene: TRBV28
J gene: TRBJ2-1
D gene: .
clone size: .
CDR3 protein: CATRSLNEQFF
CDR3 DNA: TGTGCCACCAGGAGCCTCAATGAGCAGTTCTTC

V gene: TRBV5-1
J gene: TRBJ1-1
D gene: TRBD1
clone size: .
CDR3 protein: CASSLTGTGNTEAFF
CDR3 DNA: TGCGCCAGCAGCCTAACGGGGACAGGGAACACTGAAGCTTTCTTT

V gene: TRBV25-1
J gene: TRBJ1-4
D gene: .
clone size: .
CDR3 protein: CASSPSPWNEKLFF
CDR3 DNA: TGTGCCAGCAGCCCTAGTCCATGGAATGAAAAACTGTTTTTT

V gene: TRBV3-1/TRBV3-2
J gene: TRBJ2-2
D gene: .
clone size: .
CDR3 protein: CASSPQPGRNTGELFF
CDR3 DNA: TGTGCCAGCAGCCCTCAACCGGGGCGGAACACCGGGGAGCTGTTTTTT

V gene: TRBV2
J gene: TRBJ1-1
D gene: .
clone size: .
CDR3 protein: CASSEAGRVQPEAFF
CDR3 DNA: TGTGCCAGCAGTGAAGCAGGGAGGGTACAGCCTGAAGCTTTCTTT

V gene: TRBV15
J gene: TRBJ2-1
D gene: TRBD1
clone size: .
CDR3 protein: CATSSGTGGYNEQFF
CDR3 DNA: TGTGCCACCAGCAGTGGGACAGGGGGTTACAATGAGCAGTTCTTC

V gene: TRBV5-1
J gene: TRBJ2-3
D gene: TRBD2
clone size: .
CDR3 protein: CASSLTPTSGTSTDTQYF
CDR3 DNA: TGCGCCAGCAGCTTGACCCCCACTAGCGGAACTAGCACAGATACGCAGTATTTT

V gene: TRBV6-5
J gene: TRBJ2-1
D gene: .
clone size: .
CDR3 protein: CASSSAIKTNEQFF
CDR3 DNA: TGTGCCAGCAGTTCGGCTATTAAGACTAATGAGCAGTTCTTC

V gene: TRBV11-2
J gene: TRBJ2-7
D gene: .
clone size: .
CDR3 protein: CASSLGGAVYEQYF
CDR3 DNA: TGTGCCAGCAGCTTAGGGGGGGCTGTCTACGAGCAGTACTTC

V gene: TRBV7-9
J gene: TRBJ2-3
D gene: TRBD2
clone size: .
CDR3 protein: CASSLALREGTDTQYF
CDR3 DNA: TGTGCCAGCAGCTTAGCACTCCGGGAGGGTACAGATACGCAGTATTTT

V gene: TRBV30
J gene: TRBJ2-2
D gene: .
clone size: few
CDR3 protein: CAWKSSRAGELFF
CDR3 DNA: TGTGCCTGGAAAAGCTCTAGAGCCGGGGAGCTGTTTTTT

V gene: TRBV9
J gene: TRBJ2-2
D gene: .
clone size: .
CDR3 protein: CASSPQDNTGELFF
CDR3 DNA: TGTGCCAGCAGCCCTCAAGATAACACCGGGGAGCTGTTTTTT

V gene: TRBV25-1
J gene: TRBJ1-1
D gene: .
clone size: .
CDR3 protein: CASSENGGRGGTEAFF
CDR3 DNA: TGTGCCAGCAGCGAAAATGGGGGGCGCGGGGGCACTGAAGCTTTCTTT

V gene: TRBV6-5
J gene: TRBJ1-4
D gene: TRBD1
clone size: .
CDR3 protein: CASRISGQSEKLFF
CDR3 DNA: TGTGCCAGCAGAATCTCGGGACAGAGTGAAAAACTGTTTTTT

V gene: TRBV14
J gene: TRBJ2-1
D gene: TRBD2
clone size: .
CDR3 protein: CASSQDWRGSSYNEQFF
CDR3 DNA: TGTGCCAGCAGCCAAGATTGGCGCGGGAGCTCCTACAATGAGCAGTTCTTC

V gene: TRBV3-1/TRBV3-2
J gene: TRBJ1-2
D gene: .
clone size: .
CDR3 protein: CASSPRGGPGLYGYTF
CDR3 DNA: TGTGCCAGCAGCCCCCGAGGGGGGCCAGGCCTCTATGGCTACACCTTC

V gene: TRBV7-9
J gene: TRBJ1-1
D gene: .
clone size: .
CDR3 protein: CASMGGRVGTEAFF
CDR3 DNA: TGTGCCAGCATGGGGGGGCGCGTCGGTACTGAAGCTTTCTTT

V gene: TRBV18
J gene: TRBJ1-5
D gene: .
clone size: .
CDR3 protein: CASSPGFGNQPQHF
CDR3 DNA: TGTGCCAGCTCACCGGGGTTCGGTAATCAGCCCCAGCATTTT

V gene: TRBV30
J gene: TRBJ2-7
D gene: TRBD2
clone size: few
CDR3 protein: CAWSVPTSGRARNEQYF
CDR3 DNA: TGTGCCTGGAGTGTACCGACTAGCGGGAGGGCAAGAAACGAGCAGTACTTC

V gene: TRBV6-5
J gene: TRBJ2-1
D gene: .
clone size: .
CDR3 protein: CASSRRARGAIEQFF
CDR3 DNA: TGTGCCAGCAGTCGCCGGGCTCGAGGGGCTATTGAGCAGTTCTTC

V gene: TRBV7-8
J gene: TRBJ1-1
D gene: .
clone size: .
CDR3 protein: CASSRAQLGYSPEAFF
CDR3 DNA: TGTGCCAGCAGCCGAGCTCAGCTAGGGTACAGTCCTGAAGCTTTCTTT

V gene: TRBV18
J gene: TRBJ2-7
D gene: TRBD2
clone size: .
CDR3 protein: CASSPTSGRPYEQYF
CDR3 DNA: TGTGCCAGCTCACCAACTAGCGGGAGGCCCTACGAGCAGTACTTC

V gene: TRBV6-6
J gene: TRBJ1-2
D gene: TRBD1
clone size: .
CDR3 protein: CASSRSDRGDYGYTF
CDR3 DNA: TGTGCCAGCAGTCGATCCGACAGGGGCGACTATGGCTACACCTTC

V gene: TRBV11-2
J gene: TRBJ2-7
D gene: TRBD1
clone size: .
CDR3 protein: CASSSHRGHGYEQYF
CDR3 DNA: TGTGCCAGCAGCTCACACAGGGGGCACGGCTACGAGCAGTACTTC

V gene: TRBV6-6
J gene: TRBJ2-7
D gene: TRBD2
clone size: .
CDR3 protein: CASSRPGGLAHTSNPYEQYF
CDR3 DNA: TGTGCCAGCAGCCGACCCGGGGGACTAGCCCACACATCAAACCCATACGAGCAGTACTTC

V gene: TRBV9
J gene: TRBJ2-5
D gene: TRBD2
clone size: .
CDR3 protein: CASSSGARIQETQYF
CDR3 DNA: TGTGCCAGCTCTAGCGGCGCCCGTATCCAAGAGACCCAGTACTTC

V gene: TRBV21-1
J gene: TRBJ1-2
D gene: .
clone size: .
CDR3 protein: CASSTPPDRGFNYGYTF
CDR3 DNA: TGTGCCAGCAGCACCCCCCCGGACAGGGGGTTTAACTATGGCTACACCTTC

V gene: TRBV5-1
J gene: TRBJ1-2
D gene: .
clone size: once
CDR3 protein: CASSNQGQSYGYTF
CDR3 DNA: TGCGCCAGCAGCAACCAGGGACAATCTTATGGCTACACCTTC

V gene: TRBV19
J gene: TRBJ1-2
D gene: .
clone size: .
CDR3 protein: CASRNRASDYGYTF
CDR3 DNA: TGTGCCAGTAGGAACAGGGCTTCGGACTATGGCTACACCTTC

V gene: TRBV5-1
J gene: TRBJ2-3
D gene: .
clone size: .
CDR3 protein: CASSLGGGFGTDTQYF
CDR3 DNA: TGCGCCAGCAGCTTGGGTGGGGGTTTCGGGACAGATACGCAGTATTTT